Listed below are T cell receptor beta chains from one sample, sequenced in a study of T-cell memory formation after mild COVID-19. MiXCR, applied by TCRdb to the 5' RACE reads, yields one record per CDR3 protein. Here the sample spans some 350,000 distinct CDR3 sequences, 13% being singletons. The sequenced material came from PBMCs or a T cell subset sorted from them (not recorded which). These TCRs come from a man younger than 35 who had mild COVID-19 (a few samples of this study predate the infection). Cell type and time point are not known. The conserved cysteine and the conserved F or W are not part of the CDR3 here. The D gene is left open where the match is weak.

. | TRBV4-1 | ASSQGLTGTETQY
TRBD1 | TRBV12-3/TRBV12-4 | ASSRVGQAPSSGYT
TRBD1 | TRBV4-2 | ASSPRSGGNGYEQF
. | TRBV9 | ASSVDRNEQF
TRBD2 | TRBV4-2 | ASSLRLAGGRDEQF
TRBD1 | TRBV5-1 | ASSLGQGASGANVLT
. | TRBV3-1 | ASSQGQNYGYT
. | TRBV24-1 | ATSDHDINGLDTQY
TRBD2 | TRBV29-1 | SGGLAGASTDTQY
. | TRBV7-2 | ASSIGRGDYGYT
TRBD1 | TRBV12-3/TRBV12-4 | ASRDAGQPNSPLH
. | TRBV28 | ASSGIREQF
TRBD1 | TRBV6-2/TRBV6-3 | ASSRPRTGERGGTQY
. | TRBV9 | ASSTQGSGYNEQF
. | TRBV23-1 | ASTPGTYRAYIQY
. | TRBV15 | ATSVGHPDTQY
. | TRBV5-1 | ASSLRTVSSIYT
. | TRBV5-1 | ASSLAKGGSYEQY
TRBD1 | TRBV3-1 | ASSQEFGTGPDGYT
TRBD1 | TRBV29-1 | SGGQGTNIQY
. | TRBV19 | ASSIYLGVVHQPQH
. | TRBV9 | ASSAEGGTDTQY
. | TRBV7-9 | ASSSVGKDTEAF
. | TRBV29-1 | SVVRRGTDTQY
. | TRBV6-5 | ASSYSLGSRETQY
TRBD1 | TRBV27 | ASSLSGTEGYEQY
. | TRBV28 | ASSPQKGSYT
. | TRBV4-1 | ASSQVDGTDTQY